This T cell receptor (beta chain) is drawn from a study of identical twins. TCRdb reprocessed the 5' RACE reads via MiXCR and lists one record per CDR3 protein. The sample contains roughly 290,000 distinct CDR3 sequences, nearly 9.5% of which appear only once. V was pared by 4 bases and J by 6 bases, with 5 bases of the junction left unmatched. Germline V CDR1 and CDR2: SGHTA, FQGTGA. The CDR3 length is 15 residues. A few counts support this clonotype. These data were also reused for a study on yellow fever vaccine responses in identical twins.

Specimen: CD8+ T cells sorted from blood. V is TRBV7-3 and J is TRBJ2-1, with TRBD2 matching over 11 bases. This receptor was taken from a woman aged 18-29 years in good health. Here the CDR3 reads CASSSIAGGFNEQFF. The CDR3 nucleotides are TGTGCCAGCAGCTCAATAGCGGGGGGGTTCAATGAGCAGTTCTTC.